These 11 T cell receptor beta chains originate from one sample sequenced in a study of T cell responses to AZD1222 COVID-19 vaccine. This table comes from immunoSEQ multiplex PCR, and its TCRdb copy is limited to in-frame clones, with some not included. The sample includes over 150,000 clones, 85% to 95% seen only once; the top ten take 1%. The material sequenced was peripheral blood, taken 28 days after the second AZD1222 dose. The receptors derive from an adult who received the AZD1222 COVID-19 vaccine.

DNA of the CDR3: TGTGCCAGCAGCGTAGTGAACACCTCCTCGAACACTGAAGCTTTCTTT. This gives the protein CASSVVNTSSNTEAFF. The V and J genes are TRBV9 and TRBJ1-1; D is uncertain. V was shortened by 0 bases and J by 1 base, with 13 bases between the two germline ends. Germline CDR1 reads SGDLS; CDR2 reads YYNGEE. CDR3 length: 16 residues.

The chain couples TRBV29-1 to TRBJ2-4; no clear D gene. Germline V gene data show CDR1 as SQVTM and CDR2 as ANQGSEA. This CDR3 has 13 residues. V lost 4 bases and J 2 bases, leaving 9 bases between the germline ends. The CDR3 DNA reads TGCAGCGTTGGAGACTCGACCAAAAACATTCAGTACTTC. Its protein is CSVGDSTKNIQYF. The variable domain in full, with the rest retrieved from reference TRBV29-1 and TRBJ2-4, is SAVISQKPSRDICQRGTSLTIQCQVDSQVTMMFWYRQQPGQSLTLIATANQGSEATYESGFVIDKFPISRPNLTFSTLTVSNMSPEDSSIYLCSVGDSTKNIQYFGAGTRLSVL.

This clone was counted a single time. This chain links TRBV7-9 with TRBJ2-7; D is uncertain. The V gene lost 1 base and the J gene lost 2 bases, with 12 bases spanning the gap. The length of the CDR3 is 15 residues. The germline V gene has CDR1 SEHNR and CDR2 FQNEAQ (reference sequence). The CDR3 bases are TGTGCCAGCAGCTTAGTGGCGGATCCTGCCTACGAGCAGTACTTC. As protein: CASSLVADPAYEQYF.

V usage is TRBV4-3 and J usage is TRBJ2-3, with unresolved D. The ends were cut back, 3 bases at V and 6 bases at J, with 13 bases in the middle. The CDR3 is 14 residues long. CDR1 is LGHNA and CDR2 is YSLEER in the germline V gene. The CDR3 loop reads CASSHRPDSDTQYF. The CDR3 coding sequence is TGCGCCAGCAGCCACCGTCCCGACTCGGATACGCAGTATTTT.

The V gene is TRBV29-1, the J gene TRBJ1-5, with D possibly matching TRBD1 (5 bases). Between the trimmed V and J ends, which lost 4 bases and 1 base, there was a span of 17 bases. Germline CDR1 is SQVTM and CDR2 is ANQGSEA. CDR3 length equals 16 residues. Here the CDR3 DNA reads TGCAGCGTTGGGATAGGGGAGGGAAGGAGCAATCAGCCCCAGCATTTT. It specifies CSVGIGEGRSNQPQHF. The variable domain in full, with the rest retrieved from reference TRBV29-1 and TRBJ1-5, is SAVISQKPSRDICQRGTSLTIQCQVDSQVTMMFWYRQQPGQSLTLIATANQGSEATYESGFVIDKFPISRPNLTFSTLTVSNMSPEDSSIYLCSVGIGEGRSNQPQHFGDGTRLSIL.

The chain is built from TRBV19 and TRBJ2-7; no clear D gene. Germline CDR1 LNHDA, CDR2 SQIVND (reference sequence). Trimming cost V 10 bases and J 2 bases, with 15 bases left between them. CDR3 length: 13 amino acids. CDR3 amino acids: CATSDLRAYEQYF. In DNA, the CDR3 is TGTGCCACCTCGGACCTCCGGGCCTACGAGCAGTACTTC.

The chain carries TRBV7-9 and TRBJ2-5; 7 bases fit TRBD2. Germline lookup yields CDR1 SEHNR and CDR2 FQNEAQ (reference sequence). With 2 bases clipped from V and 4 bases from J, the junction kept 7 bases outside the gene matches. This CDR3 contains 15 residues. The CDR3 DNA reads TGTGCCAGCAGCTTATCCCCAGCGGGGCGAGAGACCCAGTACTTC. Encoded protein: CASSLSPAGRETQYF.

The V and J genes are TRBV14 and TRBJ1-6; no reliable D call. Trimming took off 2 bases at V and 3 bases at J, with 8 bases between the two ends. CDR1 and CDR2 (germline): SGHDN, FVKESK. The CDR3 length is 15 residues. CDR3 nucleotide sequence: TGTGCCAGCAGCCAACCTCATGACTATAATTCACCCCTCCACTTT. Amino acids: CASSQPHDYNSPLHF.

J is TRBJ2-5 and V is TRBV9; 7 nucleotides agree with TRBD2. Germline assignment: CDR1 SGDLS and CDR2 YYNGEE. The CDR3 contains 15 residues. With V trimmed by 1 base and J by 0 bases, 3 bases remained unmatched. This chain's CDR3 is CASSVPGGYQETQYF. The CDR3 DNA reads TGTGCCAGCAGCGTACCGGGGGGTTACCAAGAGACCCAGTACTTC. The variable domain in full, with the rest retrieved from reference TRBV9 and TRBJ2-5, is DSGVTQTPKHLITATGQRVTLRCSPRSGDLSVYWYQQSLDQGLQFLIQYYNGEERAKGNILERFSAQQFPDLHSELNLSSLELGDSALYFCASSVPGGYQETQYFGPGTRLLVL.

The chain has TRBV18 and TRBJ1-1; TRBD1 matches 7 bases. V shed 0 bases, J shed 5 bases, and the junction held 6 bases outside the gene matches. From germline, CDR1 is KGHSH and CDR2 LQKENI. The CDR3 is made up of 15 amino acids. CDR3 bases: TGTGCCAGCTCACCACCGTCGAGGGGGCTGACTGAAGCTTTCTTT. It codes for CASSPPSRGLTEAFF.

The rearrangement links TRBV10-3 to TRBJ1-1, with D unresolved. V was shortened by 6 bases and J by 2 bases, with 13 bases between the two germline ends. The V gene's germline CDR1 is ENHRY and CDR2 SYGVKD. CDR3 length: 14 amino acids. CDR3 loop: CAIRKKGGNTEAFF. Here the CDR3 DNA reads TGTGCCATCAGGAAGAAGGGCGGTAACACTGAAGCTTTCTTT.